Listed below are T cell receptor beta chains from one sample, sequenced in a study of shared clonotypes between healthy human individuals. Assay: immunoSEQ multiplex PCR; the TCRdb copy retains only in-frame clones and omits some. The table lists 2 million to 2.5 million clones, nearly 97% of them singletons. The sample consisted of naive CD4+ T cells sorted from blood. All receptors come from a young man in good health. CDR3s include the opening cysteine and the closing phenylalanine or tryptophan. A D gene is named only where the DNA matches it firmly.

TRBD1,TRBJ2-5,TRBV29-1,CSGGDRGQGTQYF,TGCAGCGGTGGGGACAGGGGGCAGGGGACCCAGTACTTC
NA,TRBJ2-2,TRBV18,CASSAGTTNTGELFF,TGTGCCAGCTCAGCCGGGACAACGAACACCGGGGAGCTGTTTTTT
TRBD1,TRBJ2-7,TRBV18,CASSPMDRGTHEQYF,TGTGCCAGCTCACCTATGGACAGGGGGACCCACGAGCAGTACTTC
NA,TRBJ1-6,TRBV25-1,CASSATPGEHDSPLHF,TGTGCCAGCAGTGCAACTCCAGGAGAGCATGATTCACCCCTCCACTTT
NA,TRBJ2-7,TRBV28,CASRAGPRLGAYEQYF,TGTGCCAGCAGGGCGGGGCCGCGATTGGGGGCCTACGAGCAGTACTTC
TRBD1,TRBJ2-7,TRBV7-2,CASSSGQGAIYEQYF,TGTGCCAGCAGCTCGGGACAGGGGGCTATCTACGAGCAGTACTTC
NA,TRBJ1-5,TRBV7-2,CASSFISQPQHF,TGTGCCAGCAGCTTCATTTCACAGCCCCAGCATTTT
TRBD1,TRBJ1-4,TRBV6-6,CASSSPRDSHNEKLFF,TGTGCCAGCAGTTCTCCGAGGGACAGTCATAATGAAAAACTGTTTTTT
NA,TRBJ2-2,TRBV4-1,CASSPNTGRTNTGELFF,TGCGCCAGCAGCCCCAATACGGGGAGGACGAACACCGGGGAGCTGTTTTTT
TRBD1,TRBJ2-3,TRBV7-9,CASSLSGTDTDTQYF,TGTGCCAGCAGCTTGTCCGGGACAGACACAGATACGCAGTATTTT
TRBD2,TRBJ2-7,TRBV5-1,CASSLSSGSPYEQYF,TGCGCCAGCAGCTTATCTAGCGGATCACCCTACGAGCAGTACTTC
NA,TRBJ1-2,TRBV19,CASSLPGYGYTF,TGTGCCAGTAGTCTCCCAGGCTATGGCTACACCTTC
TRBD1,TRBJ1-1,TRBV6-5,CASSYLKGANTEAFF,TGTGCCAGCAGTTACCTGAAGGGGGCGAACACTGAAGCTTTCTTT
TRBD2,TRBJ2-3,TRBV19,CASSQTSGSTDTQYF,TGTGCCAGTAGTCAAACTAGCGGAAGCACAGATACGCAGTATTTT
NA,TRBJ2-4,TRBV2,CASSAGPLAKNIQYF,TGTGCCAGCAGTGCGGGGCCATTAGCCAAAAACATTCAGTACTTC